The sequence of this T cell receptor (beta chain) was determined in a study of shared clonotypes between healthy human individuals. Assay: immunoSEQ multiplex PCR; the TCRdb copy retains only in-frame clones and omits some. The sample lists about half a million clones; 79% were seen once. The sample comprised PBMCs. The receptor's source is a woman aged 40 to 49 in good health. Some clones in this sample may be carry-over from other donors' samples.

The DNA for the CDR3 is TGTGCCAGCAGCTTCCGCCGGGACAGGGGCGAGACCCAGTACTTC. Encoded protein: CASSFRRDRGETQYF. The chain combines TRBV7-7 with TRBJ2-5, with 10 bases identical to TRBD1. This CDR3 contains 15 residues. V trimming: 3 bases; J trimming: 5 bases; junction bases outside the gene matches: 6. The germline V gene has CDR1 SSHAT and CDR2 FNYEAQ (reference sequence).